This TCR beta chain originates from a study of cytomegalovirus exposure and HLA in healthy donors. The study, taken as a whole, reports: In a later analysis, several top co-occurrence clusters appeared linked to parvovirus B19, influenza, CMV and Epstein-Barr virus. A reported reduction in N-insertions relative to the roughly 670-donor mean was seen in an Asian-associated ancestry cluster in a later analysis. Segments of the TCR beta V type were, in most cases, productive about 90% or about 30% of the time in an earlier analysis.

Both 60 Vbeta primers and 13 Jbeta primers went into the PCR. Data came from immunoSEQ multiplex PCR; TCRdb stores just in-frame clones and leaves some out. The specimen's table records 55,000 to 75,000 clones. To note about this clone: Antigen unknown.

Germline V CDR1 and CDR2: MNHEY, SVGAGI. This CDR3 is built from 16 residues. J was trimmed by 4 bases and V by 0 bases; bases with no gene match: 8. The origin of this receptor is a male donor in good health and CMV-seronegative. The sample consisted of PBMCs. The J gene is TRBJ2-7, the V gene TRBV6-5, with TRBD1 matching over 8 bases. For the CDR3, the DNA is TGTGCCAGCAGTTACTCTAACTCCAGGGGGCGGTACGAGCAGTACTTC. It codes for CASSYSNSRGRYEQYF.